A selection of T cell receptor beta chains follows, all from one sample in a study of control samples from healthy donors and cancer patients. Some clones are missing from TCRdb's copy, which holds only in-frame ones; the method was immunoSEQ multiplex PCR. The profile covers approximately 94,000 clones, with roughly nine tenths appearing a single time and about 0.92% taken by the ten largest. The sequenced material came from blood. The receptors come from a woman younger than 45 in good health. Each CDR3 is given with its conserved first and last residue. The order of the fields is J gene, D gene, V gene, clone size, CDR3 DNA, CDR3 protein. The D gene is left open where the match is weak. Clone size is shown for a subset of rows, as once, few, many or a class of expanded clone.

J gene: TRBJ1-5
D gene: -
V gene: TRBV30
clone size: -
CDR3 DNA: TGTGCCTGGAATAAAGGGGGCAATCAGCCCCAGCATTTT
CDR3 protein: CAWNKGGNQPQHF

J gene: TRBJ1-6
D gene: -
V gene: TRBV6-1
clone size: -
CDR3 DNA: TGTGCCAGCAGTGAAGCGCGGGAATCACCCCTCCACTTT
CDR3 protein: CASSEARESPLHF

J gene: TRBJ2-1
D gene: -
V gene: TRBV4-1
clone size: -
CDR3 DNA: TGCGCCAGCAGCCAAGTTGGGACAAACGCATACAATGAGCAGTTCTTC
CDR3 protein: CASSQVGTNAYNEQFF

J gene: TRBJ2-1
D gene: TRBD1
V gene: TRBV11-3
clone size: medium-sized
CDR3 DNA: TGTGCCAGCAGCTTAGGCCCCACAGGGGGCAATGAGCAGTTCTTC
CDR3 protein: CASSLGPTGGNEQFF

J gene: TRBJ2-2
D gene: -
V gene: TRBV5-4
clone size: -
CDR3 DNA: TGCGCCAGCAGCTTAGATACCGGGGAGCTGTTTTTT
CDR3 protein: CASSLDTGELFF

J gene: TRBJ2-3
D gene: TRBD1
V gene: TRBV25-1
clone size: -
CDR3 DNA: TGTGCCAGCAGTGACTGGAGGGACAGGGCTTTACCAGATACGCAGTATTTT
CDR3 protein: CASSDWRDRALPDTQYF

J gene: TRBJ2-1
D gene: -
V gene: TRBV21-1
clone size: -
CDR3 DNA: TGTGCCAGCAGCTACACCTATATTCCTAGCGGGAGGAGCTCCTACAATGAGCAGTTCTTC
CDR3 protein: CASSYTYIPSGRSSYNEQFF

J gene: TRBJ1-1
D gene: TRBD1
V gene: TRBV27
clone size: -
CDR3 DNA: TGTGCCAGCAGCCCCGGGACAGGGGGCGCAAGCACTGAAGCTTTCTTT
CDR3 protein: CASSPGTGGASTEAFF

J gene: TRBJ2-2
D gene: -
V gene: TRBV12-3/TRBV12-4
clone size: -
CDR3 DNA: TGTGCCAGCAGCCCATGGGGCACCGGGGAGCTGTTTTTT
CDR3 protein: CASSPWGTGELFF

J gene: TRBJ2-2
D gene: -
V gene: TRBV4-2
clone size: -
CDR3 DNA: TGTGCCAGCAGCCCCCGGAGGGTGGCGGAGCTGTTTTTT
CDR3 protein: CASSPRRVAELFF

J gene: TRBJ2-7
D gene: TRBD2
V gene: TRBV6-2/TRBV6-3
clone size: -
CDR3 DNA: TGTGCCAGCAGTATACTAGCGGGGTCCTACGAGCAGTACTTC
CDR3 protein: CASSILAGSYEQYF

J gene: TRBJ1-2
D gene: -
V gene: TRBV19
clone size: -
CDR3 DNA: TGTGCCAGTGGATTCGCCCGCGGCTACACCTTC
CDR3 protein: CASGFARGYTF

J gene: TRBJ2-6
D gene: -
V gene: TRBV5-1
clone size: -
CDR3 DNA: TGCGCCAGCAGCAGTATAGGGTCTGGGGCCAACGTCCTGACTTTC
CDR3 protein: CASSSIGSGANVLTF

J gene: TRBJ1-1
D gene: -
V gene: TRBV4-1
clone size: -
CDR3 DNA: TGCCCCCCCAGCCGGCCGCCGACAGGCCCGAACACTGAAGCTTTCTTT
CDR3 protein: CPPSRPPTGPNTEAFF

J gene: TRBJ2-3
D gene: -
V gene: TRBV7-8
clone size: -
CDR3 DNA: TGTGCCAGCACCCTACTGGGGCCACTAAATTTAGATACGCAGTATTTT
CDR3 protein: CASTLLGPLNLDTQYF

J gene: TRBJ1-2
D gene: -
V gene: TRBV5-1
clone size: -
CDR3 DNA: TGCGCCAGCAGCTTCGAGGTCGGCTATGGCTACACCTTC
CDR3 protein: CASSFEVGYGYTF

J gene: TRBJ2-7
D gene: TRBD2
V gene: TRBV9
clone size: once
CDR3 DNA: TGTGCCAGCAGCCTAAAATCCGAGCACGGGACTAGTGTTTACGAGCAGTACTTC
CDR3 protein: CASSLKSEHGTSVYEQYF

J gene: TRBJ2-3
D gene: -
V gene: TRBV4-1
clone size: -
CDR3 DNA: TGCGCCAGCAGCCAAGATACTAACACAGATACGCAGTATTTT
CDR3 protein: CASSQDTNTDTQYF

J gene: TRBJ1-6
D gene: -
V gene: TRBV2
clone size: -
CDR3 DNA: TGTGCCAGCAGTGTAGAGGGCGGGGATAATTCACCCCTCCACTTT
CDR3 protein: CASSVEGGDNSPLHF

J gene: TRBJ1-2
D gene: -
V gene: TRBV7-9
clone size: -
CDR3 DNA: TGTGCCAGCAGCCCTTCGGATGGCTACACCTTC
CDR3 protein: CASSPSDGYTF

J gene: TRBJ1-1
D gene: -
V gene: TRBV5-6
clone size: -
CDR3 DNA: TGTGCCAGCAGCTTGGGGGGCAGGGGTACTGAAGCTTTCTTT
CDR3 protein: CASSLGGRGTEAFF

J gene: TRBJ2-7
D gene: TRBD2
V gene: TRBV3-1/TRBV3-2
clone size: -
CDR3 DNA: TGTGCCAGCAGCCAAACCGGGACTAGCGGGAGATTGATCTACGAGCAGTACTTC
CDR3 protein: CASSQTGTSGRLIYEQYF

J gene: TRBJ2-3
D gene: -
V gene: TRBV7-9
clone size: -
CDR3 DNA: TGTGCCAGCAGCTTAGCTACCTCCAAGGGTACGCAGTATTTT
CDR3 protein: CASSLATSKGTQYF

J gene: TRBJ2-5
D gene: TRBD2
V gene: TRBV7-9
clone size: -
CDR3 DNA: TGTGCCAGCAGAACCGGACTAGCGGACGGAGAGACCCAGTACTTC
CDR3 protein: CASRTGLADGETQYF

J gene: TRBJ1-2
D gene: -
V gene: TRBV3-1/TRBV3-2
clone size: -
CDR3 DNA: TGTGCCAGCAGCCCCTTAGGGGGGCTTATTGGCTACACCTTC
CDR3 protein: CASSPLGGLIGYTF

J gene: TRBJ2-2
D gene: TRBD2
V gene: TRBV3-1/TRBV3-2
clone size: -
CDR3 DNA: TGTGCCAGCAGCCATGGACTAGTTTTAAGGGAGCTGTTTTTT
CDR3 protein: CASSHGLVLRELFF

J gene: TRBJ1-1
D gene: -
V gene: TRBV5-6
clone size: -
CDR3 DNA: TGTGCCAGCAGCTTGCTCAGGGACACTGAAGCTTTCTTT
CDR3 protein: CASSLLRDTEAFF

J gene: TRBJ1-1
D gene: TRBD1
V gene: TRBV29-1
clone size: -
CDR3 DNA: TGCAGCGTGGGGGACAGGGTAAACACTGAAGCTTTCTTT
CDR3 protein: CSVGDRVNTEAFF

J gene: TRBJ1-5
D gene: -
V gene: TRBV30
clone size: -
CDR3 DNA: TGTGCCTGGAGTGTACTAAAGGGAGCCCTGAATCAGCCCCAGCATTTT
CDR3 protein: CAWSVLKGALNQPQHF

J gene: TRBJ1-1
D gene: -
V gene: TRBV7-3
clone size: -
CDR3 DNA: TGTGCCAGCAGCACCCAACAGGGAGGGAACACTGAAGCTTTCTTT
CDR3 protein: CASSTQQGGNTEAFF

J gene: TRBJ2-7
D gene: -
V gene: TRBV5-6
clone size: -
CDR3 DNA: TGTGCCAGCAGCGGGTCGGCCTACGAGCAGTACTTC
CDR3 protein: CASSGSAYEQYF

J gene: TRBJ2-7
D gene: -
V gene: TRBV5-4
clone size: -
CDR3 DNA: TGTGCCAGCAGCTTGGGCGGGTTAGCCAACTCCTACGAGCAGTACTTC
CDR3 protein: CASSLGGLANSYEQYF

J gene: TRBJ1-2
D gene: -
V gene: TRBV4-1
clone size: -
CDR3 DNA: TGCGCCAGCAGCCAAGAGGGAAAGGGGAGCTATGGCTACACCTTC
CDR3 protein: CASSQEGKGSYGYTF

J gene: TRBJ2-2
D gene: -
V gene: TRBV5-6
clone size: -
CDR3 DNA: TGTGCCAGCAGCTTCGGGAGGGGGCTCACCGGGGAGCTGTTTTTT
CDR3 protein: CASSFGRGLTGELFF

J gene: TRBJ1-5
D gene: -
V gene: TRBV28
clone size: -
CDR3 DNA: TGTGCCAGCAGTTCCCCCGGACAGATAGGCAATCAGCCCCAGCATTTT
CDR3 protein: CASSSPGQIGNQPQHF

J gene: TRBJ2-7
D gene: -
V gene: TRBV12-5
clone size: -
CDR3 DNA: TGTGCTAGTGGTTTGGCCTACCACTCCCGACCCCCCTACGAGCAGTACTTC
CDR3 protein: CASGLAYHSRPPYEQYF

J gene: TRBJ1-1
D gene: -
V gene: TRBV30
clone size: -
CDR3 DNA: TGTGCCTGGAGTGCCCGCGGACCACCTGCTGAAGCTTTCTTT
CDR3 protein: CAWSARGPPAEAFF

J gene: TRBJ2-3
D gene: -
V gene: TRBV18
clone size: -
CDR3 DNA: TGTGCCAGCTCACCACCGAATAGGGTTGAAACAGATACGCAGTATTTT
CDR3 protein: CASSPPNRVETDTQYF

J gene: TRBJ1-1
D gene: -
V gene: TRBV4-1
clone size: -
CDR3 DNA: TGCGCCAGCAGCCAAGATTTAAGGGGGGATGAAGCTTTCTTT
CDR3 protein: CASSQDLRGDEAFF